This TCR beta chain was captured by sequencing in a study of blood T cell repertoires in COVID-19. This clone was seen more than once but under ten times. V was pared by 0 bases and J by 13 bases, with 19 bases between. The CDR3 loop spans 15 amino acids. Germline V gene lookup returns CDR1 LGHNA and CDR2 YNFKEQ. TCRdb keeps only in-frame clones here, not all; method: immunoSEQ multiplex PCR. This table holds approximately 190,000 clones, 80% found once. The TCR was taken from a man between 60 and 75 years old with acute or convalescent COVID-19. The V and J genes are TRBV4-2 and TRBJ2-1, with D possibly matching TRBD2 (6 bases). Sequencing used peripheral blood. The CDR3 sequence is CASSQDPTETRDQFF. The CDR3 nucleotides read TGTGCCAGCAGCCAAGATCCCACCGAGACTAGAGATCAGTTCTTC.